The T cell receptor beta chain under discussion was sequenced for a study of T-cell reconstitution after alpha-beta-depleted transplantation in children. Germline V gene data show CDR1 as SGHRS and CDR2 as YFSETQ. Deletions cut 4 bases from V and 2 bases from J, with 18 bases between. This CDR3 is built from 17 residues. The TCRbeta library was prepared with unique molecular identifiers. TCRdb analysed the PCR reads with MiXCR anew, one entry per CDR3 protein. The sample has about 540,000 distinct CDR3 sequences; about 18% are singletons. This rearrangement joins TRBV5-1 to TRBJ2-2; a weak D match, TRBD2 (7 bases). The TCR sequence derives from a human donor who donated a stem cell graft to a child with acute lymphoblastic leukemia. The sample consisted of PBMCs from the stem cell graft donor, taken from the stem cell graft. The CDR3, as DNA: TGCGCCAGCAGCCCCCTAGGGGGGGGCGAAAACACCGGGGAGCTGTTTTTT. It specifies CASSPLGGGENTGELFF.